The sequence of this TCR beta chain was determined in a study of blood T cell repertoires in COVID-19. CDR3 length equals 14 residues. The trim removed 0 bases at V and 4 bases at J, leaving 2 bases unmatched. CDR1 is SGHRS and CDR2 is YFSETQ in the germline V gene. Here immunoSEQ multiplex PCR was the method, and the copy in TCRdb shows in-frame clones only, minus some. The table includes around 140,000 clones, around 80% detected once. This chain uses TRBV5-1 with TRBJ2-3; TRBD1 matches 7 bases. The specimen was PBMCs or T cells enriched from blood (not recorded which). The receptor was isolated from a middle-aged man with acute COVID-19. The CDR3 coding sequence is TGCGCCAGCAGCTTGGAGAGGGGGCCAGATACGCAGTATTTT. It yields the protein CASSLERGPDTQYF.